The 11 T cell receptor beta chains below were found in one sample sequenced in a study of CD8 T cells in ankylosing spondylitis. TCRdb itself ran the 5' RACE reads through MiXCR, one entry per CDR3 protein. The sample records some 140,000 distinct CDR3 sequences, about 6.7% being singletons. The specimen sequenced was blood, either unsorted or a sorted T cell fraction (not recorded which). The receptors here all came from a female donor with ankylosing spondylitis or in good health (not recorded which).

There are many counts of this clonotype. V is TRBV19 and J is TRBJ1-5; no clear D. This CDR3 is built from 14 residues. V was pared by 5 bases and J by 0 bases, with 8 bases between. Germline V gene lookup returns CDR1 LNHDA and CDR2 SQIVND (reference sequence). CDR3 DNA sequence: TGTGCCAGTAGTCCCCGTGATAGCAATCAGCCCCAGCATTTT. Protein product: CASSPRDSNQPQHF.

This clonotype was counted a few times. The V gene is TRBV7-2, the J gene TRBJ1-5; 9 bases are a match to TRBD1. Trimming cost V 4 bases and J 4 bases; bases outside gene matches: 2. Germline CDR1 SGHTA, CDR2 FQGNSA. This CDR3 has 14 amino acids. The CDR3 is CASSSGTGNQPQHF. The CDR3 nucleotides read TGTGCCAGCAGCTCCGGGACAGGGAATCAGCCCCAGCATTTT.

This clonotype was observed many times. For the CDR3, the DNA is TGTGCCTGGAGTGTACTTGGACAGGACACCGGGGAGCTGTTTTTT. This encodes CAWSVLGQDTGELFF. This chain links TRBV30 with TRBJ2-2; TRBD1 matches 7 bases. This CDR3 is 15 amino acids long. Trimming took 0 bases from V and 3 from J; bases not matched to a gene: 4. Germline V gives CDR1 GTSNPN, CDR2 SVGIG (reference sequence).

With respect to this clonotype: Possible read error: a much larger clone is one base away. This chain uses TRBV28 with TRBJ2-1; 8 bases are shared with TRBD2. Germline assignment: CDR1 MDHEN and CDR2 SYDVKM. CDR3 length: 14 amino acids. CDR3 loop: CASSLLAGHNAQFF. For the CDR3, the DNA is TGTGCCAGCAGTTTATTAGCGGGGCACAATGCGCAGTTCTTC.

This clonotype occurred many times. The CDR3 sequence is CASSLLRNSPLHF. For the CDR3, the DNA is TGTGCCAGCAGCTTACTCCGGAATTCACCCCTCCACTTT. The rearrangement joins TRBV11-2 to TRBJ1-6; D gene uncertain. CDR1 and CDR2 (germline): SGHAT, FQNNGV. Trimming shortened V by 2 bases and J by 7 bases, and 6 bases separated the two germline ends. There are 13 residues in the CDR3.

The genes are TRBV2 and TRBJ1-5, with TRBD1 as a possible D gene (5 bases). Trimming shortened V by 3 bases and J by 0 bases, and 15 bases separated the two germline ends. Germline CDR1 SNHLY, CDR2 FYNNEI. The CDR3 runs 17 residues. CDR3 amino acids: CASSDGNRKYSNQPQHF. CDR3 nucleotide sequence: TGTGCCAGCAGTGACGGGAACAGGAAATATAGCAATCAGCCCCAGCATTTT.

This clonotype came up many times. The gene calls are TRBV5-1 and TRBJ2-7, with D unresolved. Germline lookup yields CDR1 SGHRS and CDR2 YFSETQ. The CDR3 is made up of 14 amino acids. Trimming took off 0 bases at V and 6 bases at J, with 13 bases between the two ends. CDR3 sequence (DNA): TGCGCCAGCAGCTTGGGTGAACCTTTGGGCGAGCAGTACTTC. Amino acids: CASSLGEPLGEQYF.

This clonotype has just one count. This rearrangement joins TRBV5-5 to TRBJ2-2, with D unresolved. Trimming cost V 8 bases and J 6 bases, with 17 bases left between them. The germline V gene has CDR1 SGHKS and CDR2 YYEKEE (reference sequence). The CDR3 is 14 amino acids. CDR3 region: CARGPGLLSGELFF. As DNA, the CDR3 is TGTGCCAGGGGCCCCGGTCTGCTCTCCGGGGAGCTGTTTTTT.

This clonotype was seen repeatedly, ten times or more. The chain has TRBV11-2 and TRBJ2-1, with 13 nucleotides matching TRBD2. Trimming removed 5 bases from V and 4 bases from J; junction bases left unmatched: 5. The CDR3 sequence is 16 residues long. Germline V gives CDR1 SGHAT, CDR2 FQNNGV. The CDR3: CASSVTGLAGYNEQFF. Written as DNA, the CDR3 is TGTGCCAGCAGCGTGACGGGACTAGCGGGGTACAATGAGCAGTTCTTC.

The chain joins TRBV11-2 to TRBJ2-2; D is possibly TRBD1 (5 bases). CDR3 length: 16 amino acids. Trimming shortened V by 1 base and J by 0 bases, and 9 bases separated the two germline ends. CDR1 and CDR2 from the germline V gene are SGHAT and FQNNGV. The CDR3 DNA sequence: TGTGCCAGCAGCTTAGCGGCAGGGACGAACACCGGGGAGCTGTTTTTT. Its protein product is CASSLAAGTNTGELFF.

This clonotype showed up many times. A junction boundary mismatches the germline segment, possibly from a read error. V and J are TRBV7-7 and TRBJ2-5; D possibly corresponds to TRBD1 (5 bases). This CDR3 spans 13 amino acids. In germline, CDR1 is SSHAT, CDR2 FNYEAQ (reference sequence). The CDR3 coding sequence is TGTGCTAGCAGCACTGACAGCCAAGAGACCCAGTACTTC. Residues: CASSTDSQETQYF. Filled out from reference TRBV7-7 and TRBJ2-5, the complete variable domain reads GAGVSQSPRYKVTKRGQDVTLRCDPISSHATLYWYQQALGQGPEFLTYFNYEAQPDKSGLPSDRFSAERPEGSISTLTIQRTEQRDSAMYRCASSTDSQETQYFGPGTRLLVL.